Included here is one TCR beta chain sequence, with context. Its specific antigen is unknown. Per-nucleotide qualities are absent, and no much larger clonotype sits a single base away. TCRbeta libraries were sequenced on an Illumina MiSeq, and an average of around 41,000 productive templates per sample was obtained. Using multiplex PCR amplification, the immunoSEQ assay generated the TCRbeta CDR3 libraries. The original methods were these. Repertoire diversity was calculated as previously defined, and values close to 0 indicated extremely monoclonal samples. TCRdb took this table from immuneACCESS and kept in-frame rearrangements with V and J called. Such tables lack part of the clones; where checked against another copy, unresolved V genes explain under half of the gap, and the rest is unexplained. V and J calls and clone size come straight from that table; D and trimming were deduced from the DNA. The sample yields roughly 46,000 clones; about 81% were counted once. The ten largest clones capture approximately 0.43% of the sample.

The entry originates in a study of STAT3 mutations in large granular lymphocyte leukemia (dated by TCRdb to between 2018 and 2021). Turning to the overall study: Roughly half of the T-LGLL patients who were sequenced longitudinally carried canonical activating STAT3 mutations. Serial deep sequencing of TCRbeta CDR3 and STAT3 was performed in patients with T-cell large granular lymphocyte leukemia to reconstruct clonal hierarchy and dynamics. On average, sequencing was done at 4 time points per patient, with the number of samplings ranging from 2 to 8. From an initial cohort of 207 LGL patients, eighteen representative T-LGLL cases were selected for longitudinal TCRbeta and STAT3 sequencing. Over half of the T-LGLL patients were given one or more immunosuppressive therapy regimens, and less than 45% of those treated had a hematologic response. As controls, the study also included longitudinal sequencing of two patients with natural killer LGL leukemia. What the work shows at the level of the full study, not this receptor alone: Linking therapy response to changes in TCR clonal burden was complicated by variable intervals between samplings and by differing treatment regimens. In 6 of 18 patients, TCR clonotype switching occurred after therapy, and every newly emerging clone was STAT3 wild type. At least one immunodominant TCRbeta clonotype was identified in every T-LGLL patient, and multiple immunodominant subclonotypes were identified in about half of the T-LGLL patients. Because no samples were available when a clone first appeared, clonal expansion had to be inferred from samplings taken at other points. Several patients had a dominant TCR clone burden greater than the STAT3 mutant burden, which suggests that the STAT3 mutation arose secondarily within a clone that had already expanded. Since codominant clonotypes persisted in some patients, a small but highly pathogenic clone may have gone undetected.

DNA was extracted from blood mononuclear cells, with the same DNA used for both TCR and STAT3 sequencing. Sequenced sample: PBMCs. The sequence was obtained from a human donor with T large granular lymphocyte leukemia. Some clones in this sample may be carry-over from other donors' samples.

The CDR3 protein: CASAIGNSPLHF. Here is the DNA: TGTGCCAGCGCTATTGGTAATTCACCCCTCCACTTT. In this chain, TRBV28 is recombined with TRBJ1-6, with the D gene not confidently named. Relative to germline, V is 8 bases shorter and J is 6 bases shorter, with 8 bases between their ends. Sequences MDHEN (CDR1) and SYDVKM (CDR2) are obtained from the germline V gene. The CDR3, from cysteine to phenylalanine, totals 12 residues. Only the CDR3 DNA is retained, 36 bases long and in frame from the first base.